This entry lists 26 T cell receptor beta chains sequenced from one sample in a study of blood T cell repertoires in COVID-19. The method was immunoSEQ multiplex PCR; TCRdb's version includes in-frame clones alone and lacks a portion of them. Altogether roughly 200,000 clones are present, around 85% being singletons, with the ten largest covering 7.9%. Material for sequencing was peripheral blood. These receptor sequences come from a woman aged 80 or over with acute or convalescent COVID-19.

The rearrangement joins TRBV5-6 to TRBJ2-2, with D possibly matching TRBD2 (5 bases). This CDR3 contains 15 residues. Trimming took off 6 bases at V and 0 bases at J, with 12 bases between the two ends. Germline V lookup: CDR1 SGHDT, CDR2 YYEEEE. The CDR3 region has the DNA TGTGCCAGCACCCTCGGACTGTCGAACACCGGGGAGCTGTTTTTT. This gives the protein CASTLGLSNTGELFF.

This sequence joins TRBV19 and TRBJ2-3; TRBD1 aligns across 11 bases. The CDR3 covers 14 residues. The germline gives CDR1 LNHDA, CDR2 SQIVND (reference sequence). V lost 3 bases to trimming and J lost 6 bases; unmatched junction nucleotides: 2. In DNA, the CDR3 is TGTGCCAGTAGTATGGGACAGGGGGTGGATACGCAGTATTTT. Amino acid sequence: CASSMGQGVDTQYF.

The chain combines TRBV5-1 with TRBJ1-2, with 9 positions matching TRBD1. Germline CDR1 and CDR2: SGHRS and YFSETQ. Losses at the gene ends were 4 bases for V and 3 bases for J; bases not matched to a gene: 10. CDR3 length equals 16 residues. This CDR3 reads CASSPDPQGADYGYTF. CDR3 nucleotide sequence: TGCGCCAGCAGCCCGGACCCACAGGGGGCGGACTATGGCTACACCTTC.

V usage is TRBV2 and J usage is TRBJ2-1, with 8 bases that match TRBD1. The CDR3 has 15 residues. J gave up 1 base and V 6 bases, and 5 bases lay outside the gene matches. Germline V gives CDR1 SNHLY, CDR2 FYNNEI. The CDR3 region has the DNA TGTGCCAGCAGCAACAGGGGGTTATCCTACAATGAGCAGTTCTTC. Residues: CASSNRGLSYNEQFF.

This chain links TRBV19 with TRBJ2-1; D might be TRBD1 (5 bases). The CDR3 consists of 18 residues. CDR1 LNHDA and CDR2 SQIVND come from the germline V gene (reference sequence). Trimming pared 3 bases from V and 0 bases from J, leaving 18 bases between. In DNA, the CDR3 is TGTGCCAGTAGTATTACGGCAGGGAAGGGTAGCTCCTACAATGAGCAGTTCTTC. Protein sequence: CASSITAGKGSSYNEQFF.

This clone was seen a handful of times. V usage is TRBV6-2 or TRBV6-3 and J usage is TRBJ1-5; 10 bases fit TRBD1. The V segment lost 0 bases and the J segment 8 bases; nucleotides outside the gene matches: 13. CDR3 size: 18 residues. Germline-derived CDR1 and CDR2 are MNHEY and SVGEGT. The CDR3 is CASSYSIGQGVTREPQHF. CDR3 bases: TGTGCCAGCAGTTACTCGATCGGACAGGGGGTTACTCGGGAGCCCCAGCATTTT.

CDR3 protein: CASSHSGGAADTQYF. CDR3 nucleotide sequence: TGTGCCAGCAGCCATAGCGGGGGGGCCGCAGATACGCAGTATTTT. The gene calls are TRBV3-1 (or the pseudogene TRBV3-2) and TRBJ2-3; 11 bases agree with TRBD2. The V segment lost 3 bases and the J segment 4 bases; nucleotides outside the gene matches: 3. The germline V gene encodes CDR1 LGHDT and CDR2 YNNKEL (reference sequence). The CDR3 length is 15 residues.

The V and J genes are TRBV4-2 and TRBJ1-5; D gene ambiguous. Trimming removed 0 bases at V and 3 bases at J, with 12 bases between. The germline CDR1 and CDR2 sequences are LGHNA and YNFKEQ. The CDR3 extends over 16 amino acids. CDR3 in amino acids: CASSQEVSEPNQPQHF. CDR3 bases: TGTGCCAGCAGCCAAGAAGTGTCGGAGCCCAATCAGCCCCAGCATTTT.

This CDR3 is CASSLFPSLNEKLFF. For the CDR3, the DNA is TGTGCCAGCAGTTTATTCCCCAGTCTTAATGAAAAACTGTTTTTT. This chain joins TRBV28 and TRBJ1-4; no definite D call. Trimming removed 1 base from V and 4 bases from J, with 10 bases in between. The CDR3 contains 15 residues. Per the germline V gene, CDR1 is MDHEN and CDR2 is SYDVKM.

This clone was recorded once. The V gene is TRBV19, the J gene TRBJ2-5; 9 bases line up with TRBD1. Germline CDR1 LNHDA, CDR2 SQIVND (reference sequence). With V trimmed by 5 bases and J by 5 bases, 9 bases remained unmatched. This CDR3 comprises 15 residues. The CDR3 region is CASSARDREGETQYF. In DNA form, the CDR3 reads TGTGCCAGTAGTGCACGGGACAGGGAGGGGGAGACCCAGTACTTC.

This chain connects TRBV7-9 to TRBJ2-1; 8 bases match TRBD1. The CDR3 runs 16 residues. From germline, CDR1 is SEHNR and CDR2 FQNEAQ (reference sequence). With V trimmed by 5 bases and J by 6 bases, 12 bases remained unmatched. CDR3 protein: CASSLPGQAPSNEQFF. The CDR3 DNA reads TGTGCCAGCAGCCTCCCGGGACAGGCCCCGTCCAATGAGCAGTTCTTC. The full variable domain, completed using reference TRBV7-9 and TRBJ2-1, is DTGVSQNPRHKITKRGQNVTFRCDPISEHNRLYWYRQTLGQGPEFLTYFQNEAQLEKSRLLSDRFSAERPKGSFSTLEIQRTEQGDSAMYLCASSLPGQAPSNEQFFGPGTRLTVL.

This clone came up a few times. The chain joins TRBV7-7 to TRBJ2-2; D gene unclear. The CDR3 has 13 amino acids. CDR1 SSHAT and CDR2 FNYEAQ come from the germline V gene (reference sequence). The ends were cut back, 2 bases at V and 7 bases at J, with 8 bases in the middle. In nucleotides, the CDR3 is TGTGCCAGCAGCTTAATCTTCGGCGGGGAGCTGTTTTTT. This translates into CASSLIFGGELFF.

The count of this clone is one. The rearrangement links TRBV5-4 to TRBJ2-1; no clear D. The CDR3 contains 12 residues. Per germline, CDR1 SGHNT and CDR2 YYREEE (reference sequence). Trimming pared 4 bases from V and 6 bases from J, leaving 8 bases between. CDR3 loop: CASSELSNEQFF. The CDR3 bases are TGTGCCAGCAGCGAACTTTCCAATGAGCAGTTCTTC.

This chain uses TRBV21-1 with TRBJ2-1; the tabulated D call, TRBD2, remains unverified against the DNA. TRBV21-1 is tagged as a pseudogene. The CDR3 length is 14 residues. Here the CDR3 reads CASPTNTSLNEQFF. The CDR3 DNA reads TGTGCCAGCCCAACCAACACTAGCCTCAATGAGCAGTTCTTC.

The genes are TRBV2 and TRBJ1-6; 8 bases fit TRBD1. V shed 6 bases, J shed 5 bases, and the junction held 3 bases outside the gene matches. In germline, CDR1 is SNHLY, CDR2 FYNNEI. This CDR3 spans 14 amino acids. The CDR3 region is CASREDRDNSPLHF. CDR3 nucleotide sequence: TGTGCCAGCAGGGAGGACAGGGATAATTCACCCCTCCACTTT.

V usage is TRBV4-2 and J usage is TRBJ2-1, with a weak D call TRBD2 (7 bases). CDR1 is LGHNA and CDR2 is YNFKEQ in the germline V gene. The V gene lost 0 bases and the J gene lost 5 bases, with 11 bases spanning the gap. The CDR3 sequence is 15 residues long. CDR3 nucleotide sequence: TGTGCCAGCAGCCAAGATGCGGGGGCCGACAATGAGCAGTTCTTC. It specifies CASSQDAGADNEQFF.

This sequence joins TRBV6-5 and TRBJ2-7, with 8 bases fitting TRBD1. CDR3 length equals 14 residues. Germline loops: CDR1 MNHEY, CDR2 SVGAGI. The V gene end was trimmed by 6 bases and the J gene end by 4 bases; junction bases not matched to a gene: 8. The CDR3 nucleotides are TGTGCCAGCAGCCTGGCAGGGACAGGATACGAGCAGTACTTC. Translation: CASSLAGTGYEQYF.

This chain links TRBV7-9 with TRBJ1-4, with 7 nucleotides matching TRBD1. The junction had 11 bases not matched to a gene; V was cut back by 5 bases and J by 11 bases. The germline V gene encodes CDR1 SEHNR and CDR2 FQNEAQ (reference sequence). The CDR3 extends over 14 amino acids. This CDR3 reads CASSPGDIQGKLFF. The CDR3 nucleotides read TGTGCCAGCAGCCCCGGGGACATACAGGGGAAACTGTTTTTT. Supplemented by reference TRBV7-9 and TRBJ1-4, the full variable domain reads DTGVSQNPRHKITKRGQNVTFRCDPISEHNRLYWYRQTLGQGPEFLTYFQNEAQLEKSRLLSDRFSAERPKGSFSTLEIQRTEQGDSAMYLCASSPGDIQGKLFFGSGTQLSVL.

The chain uses TRBV7-8 and TRBJ1-6, with TRBD1 matching 9 bases. Germline V gene lookup returns CDR1 SGHVS and CDR2 FQNEAQ. V lost 0 bases to trimming and J lost 9 bases; unmatched junction nucleotides: 3. This CDR3 is built from 15 residues. The CDR3 spells CASSLAGQGTSPLHF. The CDR3 DNA follows: TGTGCCAGCAGCTTAGCGGGACAGGGAACTTCACCCCTCCACTTT.

This sequence joins TRBV7-3 and TRBJ1-1; 9 bases agree with TRBD1. The V segment lost 4 bases and the J segment 8 bases; nucleotides outside the gene matches: 2. The germline gives CDR1 SGHTA, CDR2 FQGTGA. The CDR3 consists of 12 residues. The CDR3 protein is CASSSGQGEAFF. In DNA, the CDR3 is TGTGCCAGCAGCTCGGGACAGGGAGAAGCTTTCTTT.

V and J are TRBV6-5 and TRBJ2-7; 9 nucleotides align to TRBD1. The junction had 2 bases not matched to a gene; V was cut back by 2 bases and J by 6 bases. The length of the CDR3 is 13 residues. Germline V CDR1 and CDR2: MNHEY, SVGAGI. CDR3 residues: CASSYETGGEQYF. The CDR3 DNA follows: TGTGCCAGCAGTTACGAGACAGGGGGCGAGCAGTACTTC.

This chain connects TRBV5-4 to TRBJ2-1; 9 nucleotides line up with TRBD1. The CDR3 extends over 17 amino acids. Germline assignment: CDR1 SGHNT and CDR2 YYREEE (reference sequence). The V segment lost 4 bases and the J segment 7 bases; nucleotides outside the gene matches: 15. Here the CDR3 reads CASSAGGGQGLMNEQFF. CDR3 nucleotide sequence: TGTGCCAGCAGCGCTGGGGGGGGACAGGGTTTGATGAATGAGCAGTTCTTC.

The chain employs TRBV15 and TRBJ1-2; D is ambiguous. V shed 0 bases and J shed 8 bases, with 16 bases lying between them. The CDR3 has 15 residues. Per the germline V gene, CDR1 is LNHNV and CDR2 is YYDKDF (reference sequence). CDR3 in amino acids: CATSRDLLGGSGYTF. The CDR3 DNA reads as TGTGCCACCAGCAGAGATCTACTGGGAGGGAGCGGCTACACCTTC.

Here the CDR3 reads CASSFLQGTYEQYF. The CDR3 DNA follows: TGTGCCAGCAGCTTCTTACAGGGAACCTACGAGCAGTACTTC. The V gene is TRBV5-6, the J gene TRBJ2-7; D is possibly TRBD1 (6 bases). Trimming pared 2 bases from V and 2 bases from J, leaving 11 bases between. The CDR3 loop spans 14 amino acids. Germline CDR1 SGHDT, CDR2 YYEEEE.

The chain employs TRBV19 and TRBJ1-6; the match to TRBD1 covers 7 bases. The V and J ends lost 5 bases and 3 bases, in that order; junction bases with no gene match: 7. Germline CDR1 is LNHDA and CDR2 is SQIVND (reference sequence). The CDR3 spans 16 residues. CDR3 DNA sequence: TGTGCCAGTAGTGTCTCCGGACAGGTCTATAATTCACCCCTCCACTTT. This codes for CASSVSGQVYNSPLHF.

The gene calls are TRBV5-1 and TRBJ2-7; the D gene is possibly TRBD2 (5 bases). Trimming shortened V by 2 bases and J by 6 bases, and 15 bases separated the two germline ends. The CDR3 has 14 residues. The V gene's germline CDR1 is SGHRS and CDR2 YFSETQ. CDR3 in DNA: TGCGCCAGCAGCTTTGATGGGAGTCTCTCCGAGCAGTACTTC. Encoded protein: CASSFDGSLSEQYF.